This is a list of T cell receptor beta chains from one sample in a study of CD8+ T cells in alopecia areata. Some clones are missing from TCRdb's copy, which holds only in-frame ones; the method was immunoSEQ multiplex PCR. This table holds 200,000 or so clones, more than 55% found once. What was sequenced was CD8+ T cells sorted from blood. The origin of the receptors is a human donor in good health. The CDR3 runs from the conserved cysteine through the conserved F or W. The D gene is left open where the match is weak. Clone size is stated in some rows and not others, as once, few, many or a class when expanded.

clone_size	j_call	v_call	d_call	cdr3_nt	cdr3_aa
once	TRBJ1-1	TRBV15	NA	TGTGCCACCAGCACCGGGCCCTCTGCCGCTGAAGCTTTCTTT	CATSTGPSAAEAFF
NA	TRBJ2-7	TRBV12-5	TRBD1	TGTGCTAGTGGTTTGGGACAGGGCTACGAGCAGTACTTC	CASGLGQGYEQYF
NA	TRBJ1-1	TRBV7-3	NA	TGTGCCAGCAGCTTAATTCGACAGGCGAACACTGAAGCTTTCTTT	CASSLIRQANTEAFF
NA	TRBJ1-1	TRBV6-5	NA	TGTGCCAGCAGTTATGGAACTGAAGCTTTCTTT	CASSYGTEAFF
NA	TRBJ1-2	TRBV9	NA	TGTGCCAGCAGCGTAGGTCAGGGGAGGCTGAGGTATGGCTACACCTTC	CASSVGQGRLRYGYTF
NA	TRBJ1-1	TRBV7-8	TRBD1	TGTGCCAGCAGCGGAGAAGCAGGGGGGAACACTGAAGCTTTCTTT	CASSGEAGGNTEAFF
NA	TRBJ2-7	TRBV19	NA	TGTGCCAGTAGTGTAGGGAATGAAGGGTACGAGCAGTACTTC	CASSVGNEGYEQYF
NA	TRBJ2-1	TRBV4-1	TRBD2	TGCGCCAGCAGCCCGGGGACTAGCGGGGGGCATGGGCAGTTCTTC	CASSPGTSGGHGQFF
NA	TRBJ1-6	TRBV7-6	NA	TGTGCCAGCAGCCTCCACTCGGGGGATAGCTCCTATAATTCACCCCTCCACTTT	CASSLHSGDSSYNSPLHF
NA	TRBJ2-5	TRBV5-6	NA	TGTGCCAGCAGCTTGGATTTCAACCCCGTTGACCAAGAGACCCAGTACTTC	CASSLDFNPVDQETQYF
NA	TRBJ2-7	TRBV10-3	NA	TGTGCCATCAGTGACAGAACGTCCTCCTACGAGCAGTACTTC	CAISDRTSSYEQYF
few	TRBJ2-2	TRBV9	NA	TGTGCCAGCAGCGTCGGGGGGCGCAACACCGGGGAGCTGTTTTTT	CASSVGGRNTGELFF
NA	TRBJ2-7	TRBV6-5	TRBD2	TGTGCCAGCAGTTATCGGGGGGACGAGCAGTACTTC	CASSYRGDEQYF
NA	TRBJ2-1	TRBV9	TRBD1	TGTGCCAGCAGTGGACAGGGCTCCTACAATGAGCAGTTCTTC	CASSGQGSYNEQFF
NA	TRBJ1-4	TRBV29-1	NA	TGCAGCGCCCTCCCCCCGGGGGCGAATGAAAAACTGTTTTTT	CSALPPGANEKLFF
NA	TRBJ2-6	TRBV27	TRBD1	TGTGCCAGCAGTTCTCCGGACAGGGGTTATGGGGCCAACGTCCTGACTTTC	CASSSPDRGYGANVLTF
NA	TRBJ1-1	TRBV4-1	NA	TGCGCCAGCAGCCAAGAGAACGGGGCGCCTTACAGTGAAGCTTTCTTT	CASSQENGAPYSEAFF
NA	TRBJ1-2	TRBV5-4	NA	TGTGCCATCCCTACAGGGAGGTATGGCTACACCTTC	CAIPTGRYGYTF
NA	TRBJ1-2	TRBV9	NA	TGTGCCAGCAGCGTAGGACAGTCAAACTATGGCTACACCTTC	CASSVGQSNYGYTF